This T cell receptor (beta chain) appears in the sequencing data of a study of blood T cell repertoires in COVID-19. About the study: The samples span acute and convalescent COVID-19 from the United States, Italy and Spain. From T cells, B-cell-depleted T cells, or PBMCs came the material, which was cDNA or gDNA.

Germline V gene lookup returns CDR1 MNHEY and CDR2 SMNVEV (reference sequence). Trimming took off 8 bases at V and 3 bases at J, with 13 bases between the two ends. This CDR3 comprises 13 residues. In the study's own analysis: By means of reference gene primer amplification, nucleated cell counts were estimated. Data came from immunoSEQ multiplex PCR; TCRdb stores just in-frame clones and leaves some out. Clone size and V and J calls were adopted from that table, with D and trimming inferred from the DNA. Among 350,000 or so clones listed, about 90% were seen once. Participants had their cohort set by participant-reported clinical history.

This TCR was sampled from a woman aged 30 to 39 who had been exposed to COVID-19. The sample comprised PBMCs or T cells enriched from blood (not recorded which). The chain uses TRBV27 and TRBJ2-5; D may be TRBD1 (6 bases). The CDR3 sequence: CASARQEKETQYF. CDR3 nucleotide sequence: TGTGCCAGCGCGAGACAGGAAAAAGAGACCCAGTACTTC.